Presented here are 2 T cell receptor beta chains from one specimen sequenced in a study of T cells after yellow fever vaccination. TCRdb fed the 5' RACE reads into MiXCR, producing one record per CDR3 protein. The table records approximately 260,000 distinct CDR3 sequences, 5.2% of them present only once. Sample: CD4+ T cells sorted from PBMCs, taken on the day of the yellow fever booster vaccination. Receptor source: a man aged 18 to 35 who received the YFV17D yellow fever vaccine.

This clonotype was observed at least ten times. The genes are TRBV9 and TRBJ2-2, with D unclear. The CDR3 runs 12 residues. Trimming pared 4 bases from V and 6 bases from J, leaving 7 bases between. CDR1 and CDR2 (germline): SGDLS, YYNGEE. CDR3 loop: CASSLIPGELFF. The CDR3 DNA reads TGTGCCAGCAGCCTCATCCCCGGGGAGCTGTTTTTT.

This chain joins TRBV6-5 and TRBJ1-3; D remains unclear. With 6 bases removed from V and 2 bases from J, the gap between germline ends came to 14 bases. The CDR3 extends over 15 amino acids. The V gene's germline CDR1 is MNHEY and CDR2 SVGAGI. CDR3 nucleotide sequence: TGTGCCAGCAGACCCATAAAGCCGCCTGGAAACACCATATATTTT. Translating it yields CASRPIKPPGNTIYF.